Below, one T cell receptor beta chain is given with its context. The antigen is unknown. This entry comes from a study of cytomegalovirus exposure and HLA in healthy donors. For the study at large: Genetic ancestry analysis placed around four fifths of the 300 to 500 donors that were genotyped in the Caucasian-associated cluster. Study-level results: At a 0.05 false discovery rate, a later analysis found about 17,000 TCR beta sequences to be associated with HLA alleles. The listing of roughly 160 TCR beta chains classed them as cytomegalovirus-associated.

The CDR3 spans 13 residues. CDR1 is LNHDA, CDR2 SQIVND, per germline (reference sequence). Trimming cost V 9 bases and J 3 bases; bases outside gene matches: 4. The PCR used 60 Vbeta and 13 Jbeta primers. Assay used: immunoSEQ multiplex PCR; TCRdb lists only in-frame clones, some missing. The sample yields roughly 140,000 clones, more than 75% seen once. The chain joins TRBV19 to TRBJ1-1, with 10 bases aligning to TRBD1. The sequenced material came from PBMCs. The sequence came from a man in his late teens or twenties in good health and CMV-seronegative. The CDR3 spells CARTGGKDTEAFF. The CDR3 DNA reads as TGTGCCAGGACAGGGGGCAAAGACACTGAAGCTTTCTTT.